Described below is a single TCR beta chain sequence and its context. Antigen unknown. Both 60 Vbeta primers and 13 Jbeta primers went into the PCR. The table came from immunoSEQ multiplex PCR; TCRdb's copy has only in-frame clones and leaves some out. The sample contains some 65,000 clones, over 60% of which appear only once. This CDR3 has 15 residues. Trimming took 5 bases from V and 3 from J, leaving 17 bases between them. CDR1 and CDR2 from the germline V gene are MNHEY and SVGAGI. These data come from a study of cytomegalovirus exposure and HLA in healthy donors. Study details: Of 398 genotyped donors, 70% to 85% clustered with self-reported Caucasian donors.

Findings of the study overall: Productive status was seen about 87% or about 30% of the time for most TCR beta V segments in an earlier analysis. V segments that were indistinguishable, TRBV6-2 and TRBV6-3 among them, were omitted from analysis.

Input material: PBMCs. This TCR was sampled from a man in his forties or fifties in good health and CMV-seropositive. The chain carries TRBV6-5 and TRBJ2-7; the D gene is possibly TRBD2 (6 bases). DNA for the CDR3: TGTGCCAGCAGTCCCCCCGGGGGTAGGAGCTACGAGCAGTACTTC. This gives the protein CASSPPGGRSYEQYF.